This TCR beta chain was sequenced during a study of T cell repertoires in cytomegalovirus infection (dated by TCRdb to between 2019 and 2020). Study-level background: Alongside well-studied HLA-B-restricted epitopes, the peptide stimulations were aimed at recently identified HLA-C-restricted CMV epitopes, whose presentation resists viral immunomodulation. Because public TCR beta signatures pointed to carriage of CMV infection together with the matching HLA type, the HLA type of each donor mattered for the analysis.

The treatment or condition label for this specimen denotes: in vitro stimulation with specific CMV peptide epitopes to enrich CMV-specific T cells. The paper's findings and limits, for the study overall: The ex vivo response was dominated by HLA-C-restricted CMV-specific TCR beta clonotypes, which also provided the single most frequent clonotype in two of eight donors. Carriers of CMV infection plus the relevant HLA type were discriminated by the cumulative frequency of public TCR beta family members in the study cohort and in an independent roughly 340-donor cohort.

Points on this clonotype: The antigen this receptor binds is unknown. The record has no base qualities; no much larger clone is one base away.

The sequencing machine was an Illumina HiSeq 1500. The public reads were run again by TCRdb, first through fastp at Q25 and then through MiXCR, and only productive beta chains were kept. Every entry covers one CDR3 protein and lists the most common genes and DNA from its rows. The sample table holds 640,000 or so distinct CDR3 sequences, of which 30% to 35% were seen once. Roughly 20% of the sample is taken by the ten largest. Measured from the cysteine to the phenylalanine, the CDR3 is 13 residues long. The sequence is cut down to CDR3 DNA, 39 bases in frame from base 1. According to the germline V gene, CDR1 reads SGHVS and CDR2 reads FNYEAQ. A distance of 12 bases separates the germline ends of V and J, which lose 5 bases and 5 bases respectively.

The sequencing here drew on cultured PBMCs, taken from culture after CMV antigen stimulation. The TCR was taken from a human donor in good health (CMV status not recorded). Some clones in this sample may be carry-over from other donors' samples. This chain joins TRBV7-6 to TRBJ1-2; TRBD1 might be the D gene, on 6 matching bases. At the DNA level, the sequence is TGTGCCAGCAGCCCTGGGACACCTTATGGCTACACCTTC. Translated, it gives CASSPGTPYGYTF.